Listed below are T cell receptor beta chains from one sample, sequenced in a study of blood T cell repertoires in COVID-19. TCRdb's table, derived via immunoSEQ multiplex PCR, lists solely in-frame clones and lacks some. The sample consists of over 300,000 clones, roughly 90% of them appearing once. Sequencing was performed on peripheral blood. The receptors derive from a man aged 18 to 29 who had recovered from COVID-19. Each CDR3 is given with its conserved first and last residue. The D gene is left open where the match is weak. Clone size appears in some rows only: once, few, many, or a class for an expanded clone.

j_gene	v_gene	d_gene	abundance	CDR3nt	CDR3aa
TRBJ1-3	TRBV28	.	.	TGTGCCAGCACCAACAGGTTCGCTGGAAACACCATATATTTT	CASTNRFAGNTIYF
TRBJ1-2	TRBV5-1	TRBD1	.	TGCGCCAGCAGCTTGGAGTGGTCAGGGACAGGGGGTTATGGCTACACCTTC	CASSLEWSGTGGYGYTF
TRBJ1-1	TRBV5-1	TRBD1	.	TGCGCCAGCAGCTTCAGGGGGCGGTTGAACACTGAAGCTTTCTTT	CASSFRGRLNTEAFF
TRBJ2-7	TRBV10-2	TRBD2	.	TGCGCCAGCAGTGAGTATCGCGAACTAGCGGGGCCCTACGAGCAGTACTTC	CASSEYRELAGPYEQYF
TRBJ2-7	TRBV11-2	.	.	TGTGCCAGCGGAGCCGGCTCCTACGAGCAGTACTTC	CASGAGSYEQYF
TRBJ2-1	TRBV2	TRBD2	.	TGTGCCAGCAGTGGGCTAGCGGGGGGCTCCTACAATGAGCAGTTCTTC	CASSGLAGGSYNEQFF
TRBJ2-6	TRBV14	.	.	TGTGCCAGCAAAGCCTCTGGGGCCAACGTCCTGACTTTC	CASKASGANVLTF
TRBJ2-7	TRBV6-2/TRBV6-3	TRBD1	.	TGTGCCAGCAGTCGGACAGGAGTCTCCTACGAGCAGTACTTC	CASSRTGVSYEQYF
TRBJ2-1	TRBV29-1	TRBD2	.	TGCAGCGTTGATACCGGTTCTAGCGGGTACAATGAGCAGTTCTTC	CSVDTGSSGYNEQFF
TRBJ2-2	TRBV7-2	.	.	TGTGCCAGCAGCTCCCTCACCGACAAAAACACCGGGGAGCTGTTTTTT	CASSSLTDKNTGELFF
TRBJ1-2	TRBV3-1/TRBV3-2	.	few	TGTGCCAGCAGCCCGACTCTTGGCTACACCTTC	CASSPTLGYTF
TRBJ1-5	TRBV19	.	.	TGTGCCAGTAGTATAGGGGGACAACGGGATCAGCCCCAGCATTTT	CASSIGGQRDQPQHF
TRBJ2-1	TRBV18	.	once	TGTGCCAGCTCACTCACAGGGTCTCGGTACAATGAGCAGTTCTTC	CASSLTGSRYNEQFF
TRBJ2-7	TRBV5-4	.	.	TGTGCCAGCAGCTTGGCCCCTTGGGGCGGGGTCGAGCAGTACTTC	CASSLAPWGGVEQYF
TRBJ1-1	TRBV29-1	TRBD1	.	TGCAGCGTTGAACCCCAGGGGGCTGGGACTGAAGCTTTCTTT	CSVEPQGAGTEAFF
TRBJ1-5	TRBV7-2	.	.	TGTGCCAGCAGCTTATGGCACAACAATCAGCCCCAGCATTTT	CASSLWHNNQPQHF
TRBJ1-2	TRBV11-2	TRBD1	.	TGTGCCAGCAGCTTCCGGACAGGCTATGGCTACACCTTC	CASSFRTGYGYTF
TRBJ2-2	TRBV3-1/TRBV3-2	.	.	TGTGCCAGCAGCCAAGATGCCCTTAGCGGAGGGAACACCGGGGAGCTGTTTTTT	CASSQDALSGGNTGELFF